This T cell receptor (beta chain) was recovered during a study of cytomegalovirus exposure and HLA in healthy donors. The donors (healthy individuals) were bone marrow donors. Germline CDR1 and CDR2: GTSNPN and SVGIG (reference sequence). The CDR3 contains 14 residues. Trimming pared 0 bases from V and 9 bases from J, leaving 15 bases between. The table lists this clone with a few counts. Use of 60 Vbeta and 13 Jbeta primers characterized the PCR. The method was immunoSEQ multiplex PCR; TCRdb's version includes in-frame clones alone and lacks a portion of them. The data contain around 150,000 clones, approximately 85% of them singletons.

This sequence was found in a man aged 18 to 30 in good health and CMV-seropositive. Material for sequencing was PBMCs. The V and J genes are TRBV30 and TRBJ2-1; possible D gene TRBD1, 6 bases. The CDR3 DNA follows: TGTGCCTGGAGTGTTGGTCTGGGGGCCAGTGAGCAGTTCTTC. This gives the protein CAWSVGLGASEQFF.